Described below is a single T cell receptor beta chain sequence and its context. Original processing notes: Amplified reference gene primers provided the basis for estimating nucleated cell counts. Profiled with immunoSEQ multiplex PCR; TCRdb holds only in-frame clones, not every one. The V and J calls and clone size are taken from that table; D and trimming were inferred from the DNA. The profile shows 120,000 or so clones, around 83% of them singletons. This specimen comes from a study of blood T cell repertoires in COVID-19. Study-wide background: Italy, Spain and the United States were the sources of the convalescent and acute COVID-19 samples.

The CDR3 extends over 14 amino acids. The J segment lost 7 bases and the V segment lost 6 bases, leaving 11 bases of the junction unmatched. Germline CDR1 MNHEY, CDR2 SVGAGI. The rearrangement joins TRBV6-5 to TRBJ1-2; 7 bases map to TRBD1. The material sequenced was peripheral blood. This receptor was obtained from a man aged 55 to 70 with acute or convalescent COVID-19. DNA of the CDR3: TGTGCCAGCAGAATAGGACAGGCCTTTTTTGGCTACACCTTC. This codes for CASRIGQAFFGYTF.